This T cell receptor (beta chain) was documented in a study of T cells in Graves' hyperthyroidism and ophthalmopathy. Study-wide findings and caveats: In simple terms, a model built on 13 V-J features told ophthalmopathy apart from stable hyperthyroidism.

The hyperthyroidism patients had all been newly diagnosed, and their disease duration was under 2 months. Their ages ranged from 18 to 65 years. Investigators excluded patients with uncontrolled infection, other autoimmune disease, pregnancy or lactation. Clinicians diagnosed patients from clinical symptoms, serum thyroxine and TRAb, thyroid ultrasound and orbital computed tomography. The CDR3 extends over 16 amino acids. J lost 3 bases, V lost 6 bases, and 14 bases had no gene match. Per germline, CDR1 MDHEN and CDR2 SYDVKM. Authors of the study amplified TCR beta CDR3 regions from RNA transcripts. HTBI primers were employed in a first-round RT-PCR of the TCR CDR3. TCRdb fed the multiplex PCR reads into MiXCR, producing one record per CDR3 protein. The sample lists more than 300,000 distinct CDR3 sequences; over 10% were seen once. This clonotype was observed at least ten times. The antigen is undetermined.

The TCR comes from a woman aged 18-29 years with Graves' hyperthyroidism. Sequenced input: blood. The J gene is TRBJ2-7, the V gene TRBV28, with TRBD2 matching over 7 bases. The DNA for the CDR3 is TGTGCCAGCAGCTCCGAGGCGGCGGGAGCCCACTACGAGCAGTACTTC. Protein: CASSSEAAGAHYEQYF.